One sample yielded the 25 T cell receptor beta chains listed below, sequenced in a study of beta chain features in type 1 diabetes. The authors reverse transcribed all of the isolated RNA, so sequencing captured expressed TCRB transcripts. Using immunoSEQ multiplex PCR, the repertoire was profiled, and TCRdb retains in-frame clones only, with some absent. This sample carries roughly 370,000 clones, 14% of them seen once, and the ten largest clones take roughly 0.035%. Specimen: naive CD4+ T cells from blood. The receptors shown here come from a man aged 25 to 40 in good health.

This clone was observed a handful of times. A much larger clone sits a single nucleotide away, making a read error possible. Additional DNA sequences in this sample encode the identical CDR3. The gene calls are TRBV5-6 and TRBJ2-5; D uncertain. V gave up 2 bases and J gave up 2 bases, with 1 base separating them. There are 11 residues in the CDR3. The germline V gene has CDR1 SGHDT and CDR2 YYEEEE. This CDR3 is CASSFQETQYF. The DNA for the CDR3 is TGTGCCAGCAGCTTTCAAGAGACCCAGTACTTC.

In regard to this clone: Other nucleotide sequences from this sample produce the same CDR3. The genes are TRBV7-2 and TRBJ1-1; D ambiguous. The V and J ends lost 1 base and 1 base respectively, with 4 bases between them. CDR1 and CDR2 from the germline V gene are SGHTA and FQGNSA. The length of the CDR3 is 13 residues. In DNA form, the CDR3 reads TGTGCCAGCAGCTTAGGCAGGAACACTGAAGCTTTCTTT. This codes for CASSLGRNTEAFF.

This clone was recorded a few times. The chain recombines TRBV15 with TRBJ2-7; either TRBD1 or TRBD2 may fit D (6 bases each). V lost 3 bases to trimming and J lost 2 bases, with 14 bases between them. CDR3 length equals 15 residues. Per the germline V gene, CDR1 is LNHNV and CDR2 is YYDKDF (reference sequence). The CDR3 sequence: CATSSNREATYEQYF. For the CDR3, the DNA is TGTGCCACCAGCAGCAACAGGGAGGCTACCTACGAGCAGTACTTC.

This clone was detected once. This chain's CDR3 is CASSQVTSGGLSQYF. CDR3 nucleotides: TGCGCCAGCAGCCAAGTGACTAGCGGGGGGTTATCGCAGTATTTT. V and J are TRBV4-1 and TRBJ2-3; 13 bases map to TRBD2. The CDR3 is 15 residues long. J lost 10 bases, V lost 1 base, and 5 bases had no gene match. Germline assignment: CDR1 MGHRA and CDR2 YSYEKL.

J is TRBJ2-3 and V is TRBV30; no definite D call. Germline-derived CDR1 and CDR2 are GTSNPN and SVGIG (reference sequence). V was trimmed by 3 bases and J by 6 bases, leaving 13 bases between them. The CDR3 extends over 13 amino acids. The CDR3: CAWSTLSSDTQYF. The CDR3, as DNA: TGTGCCTGGAGCACGTTAAGCAGCGATACGCAGTATTTT. The entire variable domain, with the rest obtained from reference TRBV30 and TRBJ2-3, is as follows: SQTIHQWPATLVQPVGSPLSLECTVEGTSNPNLYWYRQAAGRGLQLLFYSVGIGQISSEVPQNLSASRPQDRQFILSSKKLLLSDSGFYLCAWSTLSSDTQYFGPGTRLTVL.

This clone appeared a few times. The chain carries TRBV4-3 and TRBJ2-1, with unresolved D. CDR3 length equals 13 residues. CDR1 is LGHNA, CDR2 YSLEER, per germline. V was cut by 1 base and J by 14 bases, with 15 bases left in between. CDR3 DNA: TGCGCCAGCAGCCAAGCCGCCGGCTCTCGGGAGTTCTTC. This sequence encodes CASSQAAGSREFF.

This clone was observed a few times. This sequence joins TRBV6-6 and TRBJ1-6; D might be TRBD1 (6 bases). The CDR3 is 16 residues long. The V gene lost 2 bases and the J gene lost 6 bases, with 14 bases spanning the gap. The germline V gene has CDR1 MNHNY and CDR2 SVGAGI (reference sequence). CDR3 protein: CASSYRSSDSNSPLHF. DNA for the CDR3: TGTGCCAGCAGTTACCGGTCATCGGACAGTAATTCACCCCTCCACTTT.

Of note for this clone: Other DNA sequences in this sample translate to the same CDR3. V gene TRBV29-1 combines with J gene TRBJ2-5; unclear D gene. CDR3 length equals 13 residues. The germline V gene has CDR1 SQVTM and CDR2 ANQGSEA. The germline V and J ends were trimmed by 1 base and 5 bases, with 11 bases remaining between them. The CDR3 coding sequence is TGCAGCGTTGAAGTAGGCGGTGGGGAGACCCAGTACTTC. Encoded protein: CSVEVGGGETQYF. Variable domain in full (rest from reference TRBV29-1 and TRBJ2-5): SAVISQKPSRDICQRGTSLTIQCQVDSQVTMMFWYRQQPGQSLTLIATANQGSEATYESGFVIDKFPISRPNLTFSTLTVSNMSPEDSSIYLCSVEVGGGETQYFGPGTRLLVL.

The chain joins TRBV4-1 to TRBJ1-1, with D possibly being TRBD1 (6 bases). The germline V gene has CDR1 MGHRA and CDR2 YSYEKL. V lost 2 bases and J lost 0, with 10 bases in between. This CDR3 has 15 residues. The CDR3 coding sequence is TGCGCCAGCAGCCAACGGGGGGCCATGAACACTGAAGCTTTCTTT. Translating gives CASSQRGAMNTEAFF.

The chain employs TRBV6-5 and TRBJ1-1; the match to TRBD1 covers 7 bases. The ends lost 5 bases at V and 0 bases at J; junction bases unmatched: 6. Germline assignment: CDR1 MNHEY and CDR2 SVGAGI. The CDR3 loop spans 15 amino acids. The CDR3: CASSLPGQVNTEAFF. The CDR3 DNA reads as TGTGCCAGCAGTCTACCCGGACAGGTGAACACTGAAGCTTTCTTT.

The chain carries TRBV7-8 and TRBJ2-5; no firm D call. Germline CDR1 is SGHVS and CDR2 is FQNEAQ. The CDR3 is 12 residues long. Between the trimmed V and J ends, which lost 3 bases and 3 bases, there was a span of 5 bases. The CDR3 here is CASSLKKETQYF. The DNA for the CDR3 is TGTGCCAGCAGCTTGAAGAAAGAGACCCAGTACTTC.

The chain uses TRBV7-8 and TRBJ2-1, with D uncertain. CDR3 size: 14 residues. The V gene lost 1 base and the J gene lost 4 bases, with 8 bases spanning the gap. In germline, CDR1 is SGHVS, CDR2 FQNEAQ. DNA for the CDR3: TGTGCCAGCAGCTTAGGCCTGCAATACAATGAGCAGTTCTTC. Amino acid sequence: CASSLGLQYNEQFF.

The chain recombines TRBV15 with TRBJ2-1, with a possible D match to TRBD1 (5 bases). V lost 5 bases to trimming and J lost 12 bases, with 11 bases between them. Germline CDR1 reads LNHNV; CDR2 reads YYDKDF (reference sequence). This CDR3 has 11 amino acids. The CDR3 here is CATSGSRGQFF. Here the CDR3 DNA reads TGTGCCACCAGCGGCTCAAGGGGGCAGTTCTTC.

This clone was seen only a few times. The chain links TRBV15 to TRBJ1-2, with no clear D. The CDR3 has 16 amino acids. Germline lookup yields CDR1 LNHNV and CDR2 YYDKDF (reference sequence). V was clipped by 0 bases and J by 1 base, with 12 bases between them. The CDR3 DNA reads as TGTGCCACCAGCAGAGATCTTGGGCGGCTTAACTATGGCTACACCTTC. Its protein is CATSRDLGRLNYGYTF.

The rearrangement uses TRBV5-1 and TRBJ2-6; D assignment may be TRBD1 or TRBD2 (5 bases each). This CDR3 has 16 amino acids. Germline-derived CDR1 and CDR2 are SGHRS and YFSETQ. V lost 0 bases and J 5 bases, leaving 12 bases between the germline ends. CDR3 in amino acids: CASSLAWDPRANVLTF. DNA of the CDR3: TGCGCCAGCAGCTTGGCATGGGACCCACGGGCCAACGTCCTGACTTTC.

This chain links TRBV7-2 with TRBJ1-5; no clear D. The CDR3 runs to 15 residues. Germline V gene data show CDR1 as SGHTA and CDR2 as FQGNSA. V lost 3 bases, J lost 0 bases, and 9 bases lay in between. The CDR3 region has the DNA TGTGCCAGCAGCTTGGGCGCTTATAGCAATCAGCCCCAGCATTTT. As protein: CASSLGAYSNQPQHF.

The chain joins TRBV7-2 to TRBJ2-5, with 14 bases aligning to TRBD2. The germline gives CDR1 SGHTA, CDR2 FQGNSA. V dropped 5 bases and J dropped 3; count of bases not matched to a gene: 8. The CDR3 is made up of 17 amino acids. The CDR3 is CASSPKRGLAGEETQYF. The CDR3 bases are TGTGCCAGCAGCCCAAAGAGGGGACTAGCGGGAGAAGAGACCCAGTACTTC. Full variable domain (rest looked up from reference TRBV7-2 and TRBJ2-5): GAGVSQSPSNKVTEKGKDVELRCDPISGHTALYWYRQSLGQGLEFLIYFQGNSAPDKSGLPSDRFSAERTGGSVSTLTIQRTQQEDSAVYLCASSPKRGLAGEETQYFGPGTRLLVL.

This clone came up a few times. The V call is TRBV5-4, the J call TRBJ2-5; 10 bases are a match to TRBD2. Losses at the gene ends were 0 bases for V and 4 bases for J; bases not matched to a gene: 0. The CDR3 is 14 residues long. Germline lookup yields CDR1 SGHNT and CDR2 YYREEE (reference sequence). CDR3 loop: CASSLASGRETQYF. CDR3 sequence (DNA): TGTGCCAGCAGCTTGGCTAGCGGGAGAGAGACCCAGTACTTC.

This clone was counted between two and nine times. The gene calls are TRBV4-1 and TRBJ1-2; D is unclear. Germline V gene sequence: CDR1 MGHRA, CDR2 YSYEKL. V gave up 0 bases and J gave up 4 bases, with 15 bases separating them. There are 16 residues in the CDR3. The CDR3 bases are TGCGCCAGCAGCCAAGATAATGGCCTCACCGGCTATGGCTACACCTTC. Translated: CASSQDNGLTGYGYTF.

This clone was seen a handful of times. The chain carries TRBV15 and TRBJ2-3; a weak D match, TRBD1 (6 bases). Deletions cut 1 base from V and 0 bases from J, with 11 bases between. Germline assignment: CDR1 LNHNV and CDR2 YYDKDF (reference sequence). This CDR3 contains 16 residues. CDR3 region: CATSRVGGFSTDTQYF. In DNA, the CDR3 is TGTGCCACCAGCAGAGTTGGGGGCTTTAGCACAGATACGCAGTATTTT.

This clone was counted only a few times. This sequence joins TRBV30 and TRBJ1-5; no definite D call. This CDR3 contains 13 residues. V was clipped by 1 base and J by 7 bases, with 11 bases between them. The germline V gene has CDR1 GTSNPN and CDR2 SVGIG (reference sequence). The chain's CDR3 is CAWSEGIHQPQHF. For the CDR3, the DNA is TGTGCCTGGAGTGAGGGTATTCACCAGCCCCAGCATTTT. The whole variable domain, filled in from reference TRBV30 and TRBJ1-5, reads SQTIHQWPATLVQPVGSPLSLECTVEGTSNPNLYWYRQAAGRGLQLLFYSVGIGQISSEVPQNLSASRPQDRQFILSSKKLLLSDSGFYLCAWSEGIHQPQHFGDGTRLSIL.

Note on this clone: This specimen includes other DNA sequences encoding the same CDR3. This sequence joins TRBV29-1 and TRBJ1-2; D gene ambiguous. CDR3 size: 11 residues. V gave up 2 bases and J gave up 4 bases, with 5 bases separating them. CDR1 and CDR2 from the germline V gene are SQVTM and ANQGSEA. In DNA form, the CDR3 reads TGCAGCGTTGAAATGGGCTATGGCTACACCTTC. The encoded protein is CSVEMGYGYTF. Variable domain in full (rest from reference TRBV29-1 and TRBJ1-2): SAVISQKPSRDICQRGTSLTIQCQVDSQVTMMFWYRQQPGQSLTLIATANQGSEATYESGFVIDKFPISRPNLTFSTLTVSNMSPEDSSIYLCSVEMGYGYTFGSGTRLTVV.

In its sample, this clone was seen a few times. The gene calls are TRBV10-2 and TRBJ2-7; no clear D gene. The CDR3 consists of 10 residues. Germline assignment: CDR1 WSHSY and CDR2 SAAADI. Trimming stripped 3 bases from V and 4 bases from J, with 1 base between. This chain's CDR3 is CASSDYEQYF. DNA for the CDR3: TGCGCCAGCAGTGATTACGAGCAGTACTTC.

This clone occurred a few times. V and J are TRBV11-1 and TRBJ2-1; weak D call: TRBD1 (6 bases). Trimming took 3 bases from V and 0 from J, leaving 9 bases between them. CDR1 is SGHAT and CDR2 is FQDESV in the germline V gene (reference sequence). This CDR3 is built from 15 residues. CDR3 nucleotides: TGTGCCAGCAGCTTGACGGACAGCTCCTACAATGAGCAGTTCTTC. It yields the protein CASSLTDSSYNEQFF.

This clone turned up a few times. This chain uses TRBV10-3 with TRBJ1-2, with 7 bases fitting TRBD1. V lost 3 bases and J lost 7; bases outside the gene matches: 5. This CDR3 region has 13 residues. CDR1 ENHRY and CDR2 SYGVKD come from the germline V gene. CDR3: CAISDEQGFGYTF. The CDR3 DNA reads TGTGCCATCAGTGACGAACAGGGGTTTGGCTACACCTTC.